This T cell receptor (beta chain) derives from a study of spatial heterogeneity in lung cancer. Study details: Detection of beta-chain sequences consistently exceeded that of alpha-chain sequences.

Carried by each TCR cDNA molecule was a unique molecular identifier. TCRdb re-called the 5' RACE reads with MiXCR, one entry per CDR3 protein. The table records 40,000 to 55,000 distinct CDR3 sequences, approximately 13% of them present only once. V lost 0 bases, J lost 10 bases, and 10 bases stayed unmatched. Germline V gene data show CDR1 as DFQATT and CDR2 as SNEGSKA (reference sequence). This CDR3 has 15 residues. Described time point: sample taken at primary tumor resection. Whole-study findings and limits: Ubiquitous expanded tumor TCRs were seen in blood more at resection than at follow-up.

On this clonotype: Antigen unknown.

The chain links TRBV20-1 to TRBJ2-1; 9 bases align to TRBD1. The receptor was isolated from a male donor with early-stage non-small cell lung cancer. The sample consisted of PBMCs, taken at surgery. The CDR3 is CSAREGGQGWLEQFF. In nucleotides, the CDR3 is TGCAGTGCTAGAGAAGGGGGACAGGGTTGGTTAGAGCAGTTCTTC.